This T cell receptor beta chain stems from a study of shared clonotypes between healthy human individuals. The ends lost 7 bases at V and 4 bases at J; junction bases unmatched: 11. The CDR3 totals 15 residues. CDR1 and CDR2 (germline): MNHEY, SMNVEV (reference sequence). Naive-designated CD8 cells lacked CD45RO, were positively enriched for CCR7, and omitted terminally differentiated effector memory CD45RA+ cells. Profiling relied on immunoSEQ multiplex PCR, and the TCRdb table lists in-frame clones only, not all of them. Of roughly 2.1 million clones listed, roughly 91% are singletons. The J gene is TRBJ2-3, the V gene TRBV27, with 7 bases identical to TRBD1. This TCR was sampled from a man between 18 and 35 years old in good health. Some clones in this sample may be carry-over from other donors' samples. Source material: naive CD8+ T cells from PBMCs. The CDR3 DNA is TGTGCCAGCACCGAGGGGGCAGGGACGGCAGATACGCAGTATTTT. Amino acid sequence: CASTEGAGTADTQYF.